The clone carrying this T cell receptor beta chain was picked up one time. Antigen specificity is unknown. CDR3 length equals 17 residues. Germline lookup yields CDR1 SGHNT and CDR2 YENEEA. Unmatched junction bases numbered 13, after V lost 5 bases and J lost 7 bases. PCR employed 60 Vbeta and 13 Jbeta primers. The table came from immunoSEQ multiplex PCR; TCRdb's copy has only in-frame clones and leaves some out. The top ten clones hold about 4% of a sample with 150,000 to 200,000 clones, more than 60% of them seen once. The data belong to a study of cytomegalovirus exposure and HLA in healthy donors. Study observations and caveats: Within a later analysis, the majority of CMV-associated TCR beta chains appeared HLA-restricted. A later analysis reportedly found fewer N-insertions in an Asian-associated ancestry cluster than the approximately 700-donor mean.

The receptor comes from a woman in her sixties in good health and CMV-seropositive. The rearrangement links TRBV11-3 to TRBJ2-2; 10 positions match TRBD1. What was sequenced was PBMCs. The chain's CDR3 is CASSPTTGQGFGGELFF. The DNA of the CDR3 is TGTGCCAGCAGCCCCACCACGGGACAGGGGTTTGGCGGGGAGCTGTTTTTT.